This TCR beta chain is drawn from a study of cytomegalovirus exposure and HLA in healthy donors. The study's findings and limits: The investigators catalogued some 150 TCR beta chains as cytomegalovirus-associated. Several of the most significant clusters appeared, in a later analysis, to be linked to common viral pathogens. A reported reduction in N-insertions relative to the roughly 640-donor mean was seen in an Asian-associated ancestry cluster in a later analysis. Within an earlier analysis, most TCR beta V segments proved productive either about 87% or about 30% of the time.

A multiplex PCR was run with 60 Vbeta primers and 13 Jbeta primers. Sequencing was performed with immunoSEQ multiplex PCR; in TCRdb, only in-frame clones are kept and a portion is missing. The table has some 120,000 clones, around 82% seen once. Notes on this clone: No antigen is known for it.

Germline lookup yields CDR1 MNHEY and CDR2 SMNVEV (reference sequence). The CDR3 loop spans 14 amino acids. Deletions cut 5 bases from V and 2 bases from J, with 11 bases between. The chain is built from TRBV27 and TRBJ2-3; D gene uncertain. What was sequenced was PBMCs. The TCR was taken from a man aged 25 to 40 in good health and CMV-seropositive. CDR3 in DNA: TGTGCCAGCAGTGTTCGCGGATACACAGATACGCAGTATTTT. It translates to CASSVRGYTDTQYF.